This T cell receptor (beta chain) was found in a study of blood T cell repertoires in COVID-19 (TCRdb year 2020). General notes on the study: Collaborator samples came from the United States, Italy and Spain and covered acute and convalescent phases of COVID-19. The prospective study material was composed of cDNA or gDNA derived from T cells, B-cell-depleted T cells, or PBMCs. Deeply sampled blood TCRbeta repertoires from subjects exposed to, actively infected with, or recovered from COVID-19 were included in the dataset. A freely available public database, intended as a resource for researchers studying the immune response to SARS-CoV-2, is where the repertoires were released. The samples were drawn from two sources: the first 160 participants of the ongoing ImmuneRACE study, and about 1,300 subjects contributed by 6 global collaborators. Sample metadata almost always included a de-identified subject ID, COVID-19 status, age in years and sex. Where HLA class I and class II types were available, the types were taken from metadata supplied by the sample provider, not from assay-based typing.

Summary of the overall study and its limitations: How much clinical and demographic metadata was included differed by source and by participant, and the metadata was provided uncurated.

On this clone: The antigen it recognizes is unknown. Base qualities are missing; no much larger clone stands one base away.

The collaborating institutions used their own protocols to collect whole blood in K2EDTA tubes. For TCRbeta analysis, collaborators shipped samples as frozen whole blood, isolated PBMCs, or DNA extracted from either of those sample types. CDR1 and CDR2 were assigned from the germline V gene as SGHVS and FNYEAQ. The CDR3, from cysteine to phenylalanine, totals 17 residues. The only DNA kept is the CDR3, 51 bases in frame from the first base. The germline V end is reduced by 1 base and the J end by 1 base; junction bases left unmatched: 8. TCRbeta CDR3 regions were amplified from genomic DNA using the immunoSEQ Assay, a bias-controlled multiplex PCR. The published analysis was carried out like this. Nucleated cell counts per sample were estimated from amplification of reference gene primers within the assay. To quantify the absolute abundance of each unique TCRbeta CDR3 rearrangement, sequence reads were collapsed and filtered. For each sample, productive Simpson clonality was calculated by taking the square root of Simpson's diversity index across productive rearrangements. This immuneACCESS table, as held by TCRdb, lists in-frame sequences with V and J called but not all clones. Of the missing ones, under half trace to an unresolved V gene in checked studies; the others have no known cause. The V and J calls and the clone size are those of that table, but D and trimming were determined from the DNA. The table for this sample lists 25,000 to 30,000 clones; roughly 71% of them were counted only once. The ten largest clones take up roughly 16% of the sample.

Sequencing used peripheral blood. The receptor was derived from a man older than 75 with active or convalescent COVID-19. This sequence uses TRBV7-6 and TRBJ1-2; TRBD1 matches 8 bases in the middle. The DNA sequence is TGTGCCAGCAGCTTAGGGACAGGGACAATTATTAACTATGGCTACACCTTC. It translates to CASSLGTGTIINYGYTF.